Below, 28 T cell receptor beta chains from the same sample are listed, as sequenced in a study of identical twins. Via MiXCR, TCRdb re-called the 5' RACE reads, giving one row per CDR3 protein. This sample has 690,000 or so distinct CDR3 sequences, with over 8.5% found just once. The same sample was also used in a study of yellow fever vaccine responses in identical twins.

What was sequenced was PBMCs. The receptors were sampled from a woman aged 18-29 years in good health.

This clonotype was detected only a few times. This sequence joins TRBV20-1 and TRBJ1-5; a weak D match, TRBD1 (6 bases). Deletions cut 5 bases from V and 4 bases from J, with 15 bases between. CDR3 size: 14 residues. Germline V lookup: CDR1 DFQATT, CDR2 SNEGSKA (reference sequence). The CDR3 is CSALRQVVNQPQHF. CDR3 coding DNA: TGCAGTGCTCTTCGACAGGTAGTGAATCAGCCCCAGCATTTT.

The chain links TRBV7-8 to TRBJ2-7; 8 nucleotides match TRBD2. Germline CDR1 reads SGHVS; CDR2 reads FQNEAQ. The CDR3 contains 16 residues. The V segment lost 1 base and the J segment 4 bases; nucleotides outside the gene matches: 9. In DNA, the CDR3 is TGTGCCAGCAGCTTAGGGTCAAGCGGGAGTATTTACGAGCAGTACTTC. This gives the protein CASSLGSSGSIYEQYF.

This clonotype was observed many times. The V call is TRBV7-9, the J call TRBJ2-3; D is undetermined. Trimming took off 2 bases at V and 3 bases at J, with 15 bases between the two ends. Per the germline V gene, CDR1 is SEHNR and CDR2 is FQNEAQ (reference sequence). CDR3 size: 16 residues. The CDR3 nucleotides read TGTGCCAGCAGCTTACTAGGTCCCGAGGTGACAGATACGCAGTATTTT. Translating gives CASSLLGPEVTDTQYF. The full variable domain, its missing parts supplied by reference TRBV7-9 and TRBJ2-3, is DTGVSQNPRHKITKRGQNVTFRCDPISEHNRLYWYRQTLGQGPEFLTYFQNEAQLEKSRLLSDRFSAERPKGSFSTLEIQRTEQGDSAMYLCASSLLGPEVTDTQYFGPGTRLTVL.

The chain joins TRBV24-1 to TRBJ2-1; D not certain. Germline CDR1 and CDR2: KGHDR and SFDVKD. Deletions cut 8 bases from V and 1 base from J, with 11 bases between. CDR3 length: 14 amino acids. The CDR3 loop is CATTGRPSYNEQFF. For the CDR3, the DNA is TGTGCCACCACTGGACGACCGTCCTACAATGAGCAGTTCTTC.

With regard to this clonotype: The junction departs from germline at one end; a sequencing error may be responsible. The chain couples TRBV7-9 to TRBJ2-1; weak D call: TRBD2 (5 bases). Germline lookup yields CDR1 SEHNR and CDR2 FQNEAQ (reference sequence). The CDR3 extends over 12 amino acids. CDR3 DNA sequence: TGTGCCAGCAGCTTAGTGACCCGGGGAATGCTCTTC. Translation gives CASSLVTRGMLF.

This chain links TRBV7-9 with TRBJ2-7; possibly TRBD1 or TRBD2 for D (5 bases each). V was shortened by 1 base and J by 2 bases, with 12 bases between the two germline ends. From germline, CDR1 is SEHNR and CDR2 FQNEAQ (reference sequence). The CDR3 extends over 15 amino acids. CDR3 in amino acids: CASSLDGTNTYEQYF. The CDR3 DNA sequence: TGTGCCAGCAGCTTAGACGGGACGAACACCTACGAGCAGTACTTC.

This clonotype has a handful of counts. V and J are TRBV20-1 and TRBJ2-7; D is perhaps TRBD2 (7 bases). Germline V gives CDR1 DFQATT, CDR2 SNEGSKA (reference sequence). Trimming cost V 5 bases and J 7 bases, with 30 bases left between them. CDR3 length equals 17 residues. CDR3 in DNA: TGCAGTGCTGGGCGGCTGAAAGGGGGGGCCGGTGGCGAGGAGCAGTACTTC. The encoded protein is CSAGRLKGGAGGEEQYF.

This clonotype has a handful of counts. The chain carries TRBV15 and TRBJ1-1; a weak D match, TRBD1 (5 bases). Germline-derived CDR1 and CDR2 are LNHNV and YYDKDF (reference sequence). Trimming removed 10 bases at V and 3 bases at J, with 18 bases between. The CDR3 length is 14 residues. This chain's CDR3 is CAIARTRGDTEAFF. The CDR3 DNA is TGTGCCATCGCCCGAACTCGGGGGGACACTGAAGCTTTCTTT.

The V gene is TRBV6-5, the J gene TRBJ2-1, with D possibly matching TRBD2 (6 bases). Germline CDR1 reads MNHEY; CDR2 reads SVGAGI. V was cut by 4 bases and J by 4 bases, with 17 bases left in between. There are 16 residues in the CDR3. In DNA, the CDR3 is TGTGCCAGCAGTTTTTCCAGCGGGCCGGATTACAATGAGCAGTTCTTC. Its protein product is CASSFSSGPDYNEQFF.

In this sample, this clonotype turned up a few times. CDR3 amino acids: CASSPLLGQGSNEQFF. The CDR3, as DNA: TGTGCCAGCAGCCCCCTTTTAGGACAGGGTTCCAATGAGCAGTTCTTC. This chain uses TRBV4-2 with TRBJ2-1, with TRBD1 matching 8 bases. V lost 4 bases, J lost 6 bases, and 11 bases stayed unmatched. The CDR3 spans 16 residues. CDR1 is LGHNA, CDR2 YNFKEQ, per germline.

The gene calls are TRBV7-2 and TRBJ2-6; no firm D call. Germline CDR1 reads SGHTA; CDR2 reads FQGNSA. Trimming took 5 bases from V and 0 from J, leaving 11 bases between them. CDR3 length equals 16 residues. Here the CDR3 DNA reads TGTGCCAGCAGCCCCGGACGGTACTCTGGGGCCAACGTCCTGACTTTC. Protein: CASSPGRYSGANVLTF.

The chain recombines TRBV7-2 with TRBJ2-5; D may be TRBD1 (6 bases). Trimming removed 1 base at V and 2 bases at J, with 11 bases between. CDR1 SGHTA and CDR2 FQGNSA come from the germline V gene. There are 15 residues in the CDR3. The DNA of the CDR3 is TGTGCCAGCAGCTTAGTCAGGACAGCTCAAGAGACCCAGTACTTC. Its translation: CASSLVRTAQETQYF.

This chain connects TRBV28 to TRBJ1-1; 7 bases line up with TRBD1. The V segment lost 7 bases and the J segment 1 base; nucleotides outside the gene matches: 6. CDR1 and CDR2 from the germline V gene are MDHEN and SYDVKM. The CDR3 spans 14 residues. The DNA of the CDR3 is TGTGCCAGCAATGAGGGGGCGACGAACACTGAAGCTTTCTTT. Its protein product is CASNEGATNTEAFF.

The gene calls are TRBV19 and TRBJ1-5, with D unclear. The ends were cut back, 2 bases at V and 5 bases at J, with 7 bases in the middle. CDR1 is LNHDA, CDR2 SQIVND, per germline (reference sequence). This CDR3 region has 13 residues. This CDR3 reads CASSINWDQPQHF. In nucleotides, the CDR3 is TGTGCCAGTAGTATAAATTGGGATCAGCCCCAGCATTTT.

V and J are TRBV24-1 and TRBJ2-1; D unresolved. Trimming left V 5 bases short and J 5 bases short, with 12 bases between. Germline V gene lookup returns CDR1 KGHDR and CDR2 SFDVKD. The CDR3 runs to 14 residues. In DNA form, the CDR3 reads TGTGCCACCAGTGGCCCGGAAATCCACAATGAGCAGTTCTTC. It yields the protein CATSGPEIHNEQFF.

The table lists this clonotype with many counts. The chain combines TRBV10-1 with TRBJ2-5; 7 bases are a match to TRBD1. CDR3 length: 15 residues. Germline V gene lookup returns CDR1 WNHNN and CDR2 SYGVQD (reference sequence). The J segment lost 5 bases and the V segment lost 3 bases, leaving 9 bases of the junction unmatched. The CDR3 is CASSEGGRQGETQYF. DNA for the CDR3: TGCGCCAGCAGTGAAGGAGGACGACAGGGCGAGACCCAGTACTTC.

This clonotype was seen at least ten times. The chain has TRBV29-1 and TRBJ2-5, with 8 bases aligning to TRBD2. CDR3 length: 15 residues. The V gene end was trimmed by 5 bases and the J gene end by 5 bases; junction bases not matched to a gene: 13. Germline-derived CDR1 and CDR2 are SQVTM and ANQGSEA. The CDR3 sequence: CSVTGTSVDVETQYF. CDR3 coding DNA: TGCAGCGTTACCGGGACTAGTGTTGATGTGGAGACCCAGTACTTC.

In its sample, this clonotype was seen a few times. V usage is TRBV6-2 or TRBV6-3 and J usage is TRBJ2-2; maybe TRBD1 (6 bases). Germline CDR1 and CDR2: MNHEY and SVGEGT. The CDR3 consists of 16 residues. The germline V and J ends were trimmed by 7 bases and 5 bases, with 20 bases remaining between them. This CDR3 is CASTRGGAPGTGELFF. The CDR3 DNA follows: TGTGCCAGCACCAGGGGTGGGGCCCCAGGAACCGGGGAGCTGTTTTTT.

This clonotype showed up just a few times. The V gene is TRBV4-2, the J gene TRBJ2-7; 9 nucleotides align to TRBD2. The germline V gene encodes CDR1 LGHNA and CDR2 YNFKEQ. Germline trimming cut 0 bases from V and 4 bases from J; bases unmatched to any gene: 13. The CDR3 totals 18 residues. The CDR3 loop is CASSQDPVGLAGFYEQYF. The CDR3 region has the DNA TGTGCCAGCAGCCAAGATCCGGTCGGGCTAGCGGGGTTTTACGAGCAGTACTTC.

V and J are TRBV5-1 and TRBJ2-7; D is unclear. CDR1 SGHRS and CDR2 YFSETQ come from the germline V gene. Trimming stripped 4 bases from V and 2 bases from J, with 16 bases between. There are 15 residues in the CDR3. CDR3 DNA: TGCGCCAGCAGCGCCGAATCCGACCATACCTACGAGCAGTACTTC. It translates to CASSAESDHTYEQYF.

This chain joins TRBV20-1 and TRBJ1-6; no clear D gene. The V end lost 4 bases, the J end lost 7 bases, and 5 bases lay between the germline ends. The CDR3 is made up of 11 amino acids. CDR1 and CDR2 (germline): DFQATT, SNEGSKA (reference sequence). CDR3 coding DNA: TGCAGTGCTAAGTTCAATTCACCCCTCCACTTT. Its translation: CSAKFNSPLHF.

Ten or more counts support this clonotype. The V call is TRBV12-3 or TRBV12-4, the J call TRBJ2-1; 7 bases are a match to TRBD1. J gave up 5 bases and V 6 bases, and 7 bases lay outside the gene matches. The CDR3 has 14 residues. DNA of the CDR3: TGTGCCAGCAGACAGGGGATCGTCGACAATGAGCAGTTCTTC. Translated, it gives CASRQGIVDNEQFF.

This clonotype has at least ten counts. CDR3 in amino acids: CASSFDGYEQYF. The CDR3 DNA sequence: TGTGCCAGCAGCTTTGACGGATACGAGCAGTACTTC. The genes are TRBV7-9 and TRBJ2-7; no firm D call. The V end was cut by 3 bases, the J end by 4 bases, with 7 bases between. This CDR3 comprises 12 residues. Per germline, CDR1 SEHNR and CDR2 FQNEAQ (reference sequence).

In its sample, this clonotype was seen many times. The CDR3 DNA reads as TGTGCCAGCAGTTCTGAGCGGGGGAGCTACAATGAGCAGTTCTTC. It is translated as CASSSERGSYNEQFF. The rearrangement joins TRBV6-5 to TRBJ2-1; 8 bases fit TRBD2. The V gene end was trimmed by 4 bases and the J gene end by 3 bases; junction bases not matched to a gene: 5. Germline CDR1 reads MNHEY; CDR2 reads SVGAGI. The CDR3 loop spans 15 amino acids.

The rearrangement joins TRBV24-1 to TRBJ2-3, with D tentatively TRBD1 (6 bases). The CDR3 covers 14 residues. CDR1 and CDR2 from the germline V gene are KGHDR and SFDVKD. V was cut by 4 bases and J by 4 bases, with 11 bases left in between. DNA for the CDR3: TGTGCCACCAGTGAGCACAGGGCGGCAGATACGCAGTATTTT. It encodes CATSEHRAADTQYF.

The table lists this clonotype with a few counts. The genes are TRBV5-1 and TRBJ2-5, with 12 bases fitting TRBD2. In germline, CDR1 is SGHRS, CDR2 YFSETQ. The length of the CDR3 is 16 residues. Germline trimming cut 3 bases from V and 4 bases from J; bases unmatched to any gene: 7. CDR3 region: CASSSRTSGTTETQYF. CDR3 nucleotides: TGCGCCAGCAGCTCTCGGACTAGCGGGACTACAGAGACCCAGTACTTC. Based on the CDR3 plus reference TRBV5-1 and TRBJ2-5, the full variable domain is KAGVTQTPRYLIKTRGQQVTLSCSPISGHRSVSWYQQTPGQGLQFLFEYFSETQRNKGNFPGRFSGRQFSNSRSEMNVSTLELGDSALYLCASSSRTSGTTETQYFGPGTRLLVL.

This sequence joins TRBV12-3 or TRBV12-4 and TRBJ2-5; 11 bases are shared with TRBD2. CDR3 size: 17 residues. V shed 2 bases and J 0 bases; nucleotides not matched to a gene: 5. The DNA of the CDR3 is TGTGCCAGCAGTTTAAAACTAGCGGGGGTGCACCAAGAGACCCAGTACTTC. Protein sequence: CASSLKLAGVHQETQYF.

This clonotype was seen many times. As DNA, the CDR3 is TGCAGTGCGGATGGACTAGCGGGAGCCTACGAGCAGTACTTC. Its protein product is CSADGLAGAYEQYF. V is TRBV20-1 and J is TRBJ2-7; TRBD2 matches at 13 bases. In germline, CDR1 is DFQATT, CDR2 SNEGSKA (reference sequence). The CDR3 consists of 14 residues. J gave up 2 bases and V 6 bases, and 4 bases lay outside the gene matches.